This T cell receptor beta chain was obtained from a study of T-cell memory formation after mild COVID-19. For the study at large: Clusters were largely donor specific.

The V end lost 1 base, the J end lost 2 bases, and 3 bases lay between the germline ends. The CDR3 consists of 13 residues. This clonotype occurred a few times. The antigen is not known. Study-wide points: Cross-reactive memory appears to have joined, as suggested by some responding clones showing up in pre-infection memory. Clonal second-wave expansions that peaked on day 37 had unconfirmed SARS-CoV-2 specificity.

TCRdb re-called the 5' RACE reads through MiXCR, storing one row per CDR3 protein. The data show 250,000 to 350,000 distinct CDR3 sequences, about 16% seen once. V and J are TRBV12-3 or TRBV12-4 and TRBJ1-3, with D unresolved. The sequence derives from a man younger than 35 who had mild COVID-19 (a few samples of this study predate the infection). Cell type and time point are not known. Sequenced material: PBMCs or a T cell subset sorted from them (not recorded which). CDR3 protein: CASSLVPGNTIYF. For the CDR3, the DNA is TGTGCCAGCAGTTTAGTGCCTGGAAACACCATATATTTT.